This entry lists 20 T cell receptor beta chains sequenced from one sample in a study of T cells in Graves' hyperthyroidism and ophthalmopathy. TCR beta CDR3 regions were amplified from RNA transcripts. RT-PCR in the first round (using the HTBI primer set) targeted the TCR CDR3. TCRdb used MiXCR to reprocess the multiplex PCR reads, holding one entry per CDR3 protein. In the table there are hundreds of thousands of distinct CDR3 sequences, under 45% of which are singletons. Sequencing used blood. The source of these receptors is a woman aged 40 to 50 with Graves' hyperthyroidism.

This clonotype was recorded many times. The chain couples TRBV7-9 to TRBJ1-2, with 9 positions matching TRBD1. Germline-derived CDR1 and CDR2 are SEHNR and FQNEAQ (reference sequence). The CDR3 has 13 residues. Trimming took 3 bases from V and 8 from J; bases not matched to a gene: 4. CDR3 sequence (DNA): TGTGCCAGCAGCTTCGAGGGGACAGGGGGCTACACCTTC. Amino acids: CASSFEGTGGYTF.

This clonotype was counted ten times or more. The V gene is TRBV7-9, the J gene TRBJ1-2; no firm D call. The CDR3 runs to 15 residues. V dropped 5 bases and J dropped 0 bases, with 13 bases sitting between them. Germline V gene data show CDR1 as SEHNR and CDR2 as FQNEAQ (reference sequence). As DNA, the CDR3 is TGTGCCAGCAGCCTAGATTTGGTTGCTAACTATGGCTACACCTTC. Translation gives CASSLDLVANYGYTF.

This clonotype was found many times. The gene calls are TRBV20-1 and TRBJ2-5; D is possibly TRBD2 (6 bases). Trimming left V 1 base short and J 4 bases short, with 10 bases between. The CDR3 sequence is 13 residues long. The germline V gene has CDR1 DFQATT and CDR2 SNEGSKA (reference sequence). The CDR3 here is CSARGGGSETQYF. In DNA, the CDR3 is TGCAGTGCTAGAGGTGGGGGGTCAGAGACCCAGTACTTC.

This clonotype was seen at least ten times. The chain joins TRBV10-3 to TRBJ2-2; 7 bases agree with TRBD2. V was clipped by 0 bases and J by 5 bases; unmatched bases: 9. CDR3 length equals 17 residues. CDR1 and CDR2 from the germline V gene are ENHRY and SYGVKD. The CDR3 reads CAISESRLADRTGELFF. The CDR3 DNA is TGTGCCATCAGTGAGTCGAGGCTAGCGGATAGAACCGGGGAGCTGTTTTTT.

The sample holds many counts of this clonotype. The rearrangement joins TRBV7-3 to TRBJ2-7; 7 positions match TRBD1. The V segment lost 5 bases and the J segment 6 bases; nucleotides outside the gene matches: 7. This CDR3 contains 13 residues. Germline loops: CDR1 SGHTA, CDR2 FQGTGA. The CDR3 is CASSPTTGREQYF. The CDR3 DNA follows: TGTGCCAGCAGCCCCACGACAGGGCGCGAGCAGTACTTC.

V and J are TRBV7-3 and TRBJ1-1; a possible D gene is TRBD1 (6 bases). Looked up from germline, CDR1 is SGHTA and CDR2 is FQGTGA. The V end lost 5 bases, the J end lost 4 bases, and 20 bases lay between the germline ends. The CDR3 contains 16 residues. The DNA of the CDR3 is TGTGCCAGCAGCCAGGGGAATTGGGCAGGGATCACTGAAGCTTTCTTT. Residues: CASSQGNWAGITEAFF. Drawing the rest from reference TRBV7-3 and TRBJ1-1, the complete variable domain is GAGVSQTPSNKVTEKGKYVELRCDPISGHTALYWYRQSLGQGPEFLIYFQGTGAADDSGLPNDRFFAVRPEGSVSTLKIQRTERGDSAVYLCASSQGNWAGITEAFFGQGTRLTVV.

This clonotype has at least ten counts. The J gene is TRBJ2-7, the V gene TRBV12-3 or TRBV12-4; 10 nucleotides match TRBD2. J lost 7 bases, V lost 6 bases, and 9 bases had no gene match. The CDR3 is 14 residues long. CDR3 residues: CASSATSGTREQYF. In DNA, the CDR3 is TGTGCCAGCAGCGCCACTAGCGGGACGAGGGAGCAGTACTTC.

The genes are TRBV2 and TRBJ1-1, with TRBD1 matching over 12 bases. The CDR3 has 17 residues. Germline trimming cut 6 bases from V and 3 bases from J; bases unmatched to any gene: 11. Germline loops: CDR1 SNHLY, CDR2 FYNNEI. CDR3 region: CASRSDGTGGMYTEAFF. Here the CDR3 DNA reads TGTGCCAGCAGATCCGACGGGACAGGGGGCATGTACACTGAAGCTTTCTTT.

This clonotype showed up many times. This rearrangement joins TRBV19 to TRBJ2-6, with 7 bases matching TRBD1. Trimming cost V 6 bases and J 2 bases; bases outside gene matches: 7. Germline CDR1 reads LNHDA; CDR2 reads SQIVND (reference sequence). The CDR3 consists of 16 residues. The CDR3 loop reads CASSRDSAPGANVLTF. The CDR3 coding sequence is TGTGCCAGTAGCCGGGACAGCGCTCCTGGGGCCAACGTCCTGACTTTC.

This clonotype has a handful of counts. The chain joins TRBV7-2 to TRBJ1-3; D gene uncertain. This CDR3 spans 15 amino acids. Trimming removed 5 bases from V and 2 bases from J, with 13 bases in between. Germline CDR1 is SGHTA and CDR2 is FQGNSA. CDR3 residues: CASSPAPSAGNTIYF. The CDR3 DNA is TGTGCCAGCAGCCCCGCCCCCAGTGCTGGAAACACCATATATTTT.

V is TRBV7-2 and J is TRBJ2-2; a weak D match, TRBD1 (6 bases). Per germline, CDR1 SGHTA and CDR2 FQGNSA. Trimming shortened V by 2 bases and J by 4 bases, and 17 bases separated the two germline ends. The CDR3 extends over 17 amino acids. The CDR3 nucleotides are TGTGCCAGCAGCTTAAATGGGCAGGGGCAGGGCACCGGGGAGCTGTTTTTT. Amino acids: CASSLNGQGQGTGELFF.

The chain combines TRBV19 with TRBJ1-1; possibly TRBD1 for D (5 bases). Germline values: CDR1 LNHDA, CDR2 SQIVND (reference sequence). Trimming pared 7 bases from V and 1 base from J, leaving 16 bases between. CDR3 length: 15 residues. The CDR3 loop reads CASTTKFRGNTEAFF. CDR3 DNA sequence: TGTGCCAGTACGACGAAGTTTAGGGGGAACACTGAAGCTTTCTTT.

This chain connects TRBV19 to TRBJ2-7; weak D call: TRBD1 (6 bases). The CDR3 runs 15 residues. The V end lost 5 bases, the J end lost 1 base, and 15 bases lay between the germline ends. Germline lookup yields CDR1 LNHDA and CDR2 SQIVND (reference sequence). CDR3 protein: CASSSRDMPSYEQYF. The CDR3 nucleotides are TGTGCCAGTAGTTCGAGGGACATGCCTTCCTACGAGCAGTACTTC.

The chain is built from TRBV12-3 or TRBV12-4 and TRBJ1-5, with a possible D match to TRBD1 (6 bases). Trimming removed 4 bases from V and 1 base from J, with 17 bases in between. The CDR3 has 17 amino acids. The CDR3 sequence: CASSYSGRGRSNQPQHF. As DNA, the CDR3 is TGTGCCAGCAGTTACTCGGGCAGGGGTCGCAGCAATCAGCCCCAGCATTTT.

The chain employs TRBV5-4 and TRBJ1-2; D is possibly TRBD1 (6 bases). The V gene lost 5 bases and the J gene lost 3 bases, with 17 bases spanning the gap. Germline loops: CDR1 SGHNT, CDR2 YYREEE (reference sequence). The CDR3 contains 15 residues. The CDR3 DNA reads as TGTGCCAGCAGTTCCCCGGGCAGGGGTGACTATGGCTACACCTTC. It is translated as CASSSPGRGDYGYTF.

Concerning this clonotype itself: A much bigger clone sits one base away, suggesting this may be a read error. The genes are TRBV15 and TRBJ1-2, with 10 bases that match TRBD1. This CDR3 contains 16 residues. Unmatched junction bases numbered 10, after V lost 2 bases and J lost 7 bases. The germline V gene has CDR1 LNHNV and CDR2 YYDKDF (reference sequence). CDR3 nucleotide sequence: TGTGCCACCAGCAGATCCGGGACAGGGGAAAGTAGTGGCTACACCTTC. Translated: CATSRSGTGESSGYTF.

The rearrangement links TRBV6-6 to TRBJ1-2; D unresolved. V was pared by 0 bases and J by 12 bases, with 11 bases between. Germline V gene lookup returns CDR1 MNHNY and CDR2 SVGAGI (reference sequence). The CDR3 runs to 12 residues. CDR3 bases: TGTGCCAGCAGTTACTCAGAGGGAGGAAACACCTTC. It yields the protein CASSYSEGGNTF.

The sample holds many counts of this clonotype. This chain connects TRBV10-3 to TRBJ2-7; D is ambiguous. The CDR3 extends over 16 amino acids. With 10 bases removed from V and 2 bases from J, the gap between germline ends came to 24 bases. Germline V CDR1 and CDR2: ENHRY, SYGVKD. CDR3 sequence: CATTLRYKDGPYEQYF. The CDR3 nucleotides read TGTGCCACCACCCTCCGATACAAAGACGGACCCTACGAGCAGTACTTC.

This clonotype was picked up a small number of times. The J gene is TRBJ2-7, the V gene TRBV5-6; no clear D gene. The germline V gene has CDR1 SGHDT and CDR2 YYEEEE. Trimming removed 1 base at V and 4 bases at J, with 15 bases between. This CDR3 contains 15 residues. CDR3 residues: CASSLSWKEPYEQYF. The DNA for the CDR3 is TGTGCCAGCAGCTTGAGTTGGAAAGAGCCGTACGAGCAGTACTTC.

The chain is built from TRBV5-1 and TRBJ2-6; D might be TRBD1 (5 bases). V shed 1 base and J shed 1 base, with 9 bases lying between them. CDR3 size: 16 residues. The germline gives CDR1 SGHRS, CDR2 YFSETQ. The CDR3 DNA reads TGCGCCAGCAGCTTGCGGCCAGGGTCTGGGGCCAACGTCCTGACTTTC. Translation gives CASSLRPGSGANVLTF.